This T cell receptor (beta chain) was observed in a study of OX40 agonist ivuxolimab in advanced cancers. Study details: Patients in the trial were receiving intravenous ivuxolimab every 2 weeks, at doses of 0.01 to 10 mg/kg. Therapy given before enrollment (anti-PD-1, anti-PD-L1 or anti-CTLA-4) was allowed, and 40% to 45% had some.

The CDR3 contains 14 residues. Germline-derived CDR1 and CDR2 are ENHRY and SYGVKD. V lost 9 bases and J lost 8; bases outside the gene matches: 14. Sequencing was performed with immunoSEQ multiplex PCR; in TCRdb, only in-frame clones are kept and a portion is missing. The table shows 71,000 or so clones, with roughly 86% occurring only once. Blood got drawn at baseline, again on cycle 4 day 1, and then on cycle 7 day 1. The source was CD4+ or CD8+ T cells sorted from blood, collected in a trial of the OX40 agonist ivuxolimab. V usage is TRBV10-3 and J usage is TRBJ1-2; 8 bases match TRBD1. The receptor was derived from an adult with an advanced solid tumor such as melanoma, head and neck, liver or kidney cancer. The CDR3 DNA reads as TGTGCCATTACACAAACAACAGGGGGAGAAGGCTACACCTTC. As protein: CAITQTTGGEGYTF.